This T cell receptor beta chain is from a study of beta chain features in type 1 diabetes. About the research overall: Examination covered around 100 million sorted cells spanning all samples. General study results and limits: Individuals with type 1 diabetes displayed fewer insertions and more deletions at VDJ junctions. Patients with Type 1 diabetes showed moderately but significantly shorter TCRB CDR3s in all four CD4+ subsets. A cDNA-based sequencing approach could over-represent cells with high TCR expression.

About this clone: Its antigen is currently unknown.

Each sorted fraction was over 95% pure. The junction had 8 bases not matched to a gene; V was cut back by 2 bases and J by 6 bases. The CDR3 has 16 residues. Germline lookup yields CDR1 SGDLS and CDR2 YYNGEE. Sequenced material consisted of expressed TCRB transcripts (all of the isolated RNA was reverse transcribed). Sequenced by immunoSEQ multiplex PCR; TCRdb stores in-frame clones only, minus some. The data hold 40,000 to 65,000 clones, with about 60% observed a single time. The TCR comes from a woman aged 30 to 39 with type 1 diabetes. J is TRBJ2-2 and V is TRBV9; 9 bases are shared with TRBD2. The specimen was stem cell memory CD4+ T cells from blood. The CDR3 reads CASSVLSGRSSGELFF. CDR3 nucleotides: TGTGCCAGCAGCGTTCTTAGCGGGAGATCTTCCGGGGAGCTGTTTTTT.